These 2 T cell receptor beta chains were sequenced from one sample in a study of T cell responses to AZD1222 COVID-19 vaccine. This table comes from immunoSEQ multiplex PCR, and its TCRdb copy is limited to in-frame clones, with some not included. The sample includes approximately 120,000 clones, approximately 90% of them seen just once. Source: peripheral blood, taken on day 0 of AZD1222 vaccination. The receptors come from an adult in good health.

The V call is TRBV7-9, the J call TRBJ2-5; 9 bases fit TRBD2. This CDR3 comprises 16 residues. Trimming removed 5 bases from V and 2 bases from J; junction bases left unmatched: 9. Germline-derived CDR1 and CDR2 are SEHNR and FQNEAQ (reference sequence). The CDR3 loop is CASSPGASGEQETQYF. CDR3 coding DNA: TGTGCCAGCAGCCCAGGTGCTAGCGGGGAACAAGAGACCCAGTACTTC. The whole variable domain, remainder taken from reference TRBV7-9 and TRBJ2-5, is DTGVSQNPRHKITKRGQNVTFRCDPISEHNRLYWYRQTLGQGPEFLTYFQNEAQLEKSRLLSDRFSAERPKGSFSTLEIQRTEQGDSAMYLCASSPGASGEQETQYFGPGTRLLVL.

This chain links TRBV7-2 with TRBJ2-6, with D hard to call. The V end lost 3 bases, the J end lost 3 bases, and 3 bases lay between the germline ends. CDR3 size: 13 residues. Germline V CDR1 and CDR2: SGHTA, FQGNSA. The CDR3 coding sequence is TGTGCCAGCAGCTTCTTTGGGGCCAACGTCCTGACTTTC. As protein: CASSFFGANVLTF. Drawing the rest from reference TRBV7-2 and TRBJ2-6, the complete variable domain is GAGVSQSPSNKVTEKGKDVELRCDPISGHTALYWYRQSLGQGLEFLIYFQGNSAPDKSGLPSDRFSAERTGGSVSTLTIQRTQQEDSAVYLCASSFFGANVLTFGAGSRLTVL.